The T cell receptor (beta chain) described here comes from a study of sequential checkpoint blockade in melanoma. Study as a whole: Each arm's sequence ended with maintenance nivolumab. Study results and limitations: Clinical benefit was about 30 times likelier when tumor T-cell fraction and clonality increased.

CDR1 GTSNPN and CDR2 SVGIG come from the germline V gene (reference sequence). V dropped 3 bases and J dropped 8 bases, with 18 bases sitting between them. This CDR3 has 14 amino acids. Treatment meaning: randomized to nivolumab then ipilimumab (arm A) or the reverse (arm B). No patient had prior DNA-damaging chemotherapy. Only in-frame clones appear in the TCRdb table, and some are missing; sequencing was by immunoSEQ multiplex PCR. The sample includes tens of thousands of clones, approximately 30% of them seen just once. Only a few counts were recorded for this clone. Its antigen is still unknown. The chain employs TRBV30 and TRBJ2-3, with D perhaps matching TRBD2 (6 bases). The source material was tumor tissue (inferred from file names), sampled from a patient given nivolumab and ipilimumab in sequence. The clonotype was recovered from a human donor with melanoma. The CDR3 sequence is CAWRGGGGRGTQYF. CDR3 nucleotides: TGTGCCTGGAGAGGAGGCGGAGGGCGGGGTACGCAGTATTTT.